This is a list of T cell receptor beta chains from one sample in a study of cytomegalovirus exposure and HLA in healthy donors. Produced via immunoSEQ multiplex PCR; TCRdb's table is partial and in-frame only. The table includes over 100,000 clones, 55% to 65% detected once. Sequenced material: PBMCs. These receptors were collected from a man aged 40-55 years in good health and CMV-seropositive. Each CDR3 is given with its conserved first and last residue. The D gene is left open where the match is weak. Size is stated for part of the rows, as once, few or many counts, or as a class when the clone is expanded.

V gene	J gene	clone size	D gene	CDR3 DNA	CDR3 protein
TRBV4-1	TRBJ1-2	-	-	TGCGCCAGCAGCCAAGAACCGGGGGGTGGACGGGGCTACACCTTC	CASSQEPGGGRGYTF
TRBV6-5	TRBJ1-3	-	-	TGTGCCAGCAGTTCCCCCGGGGGGGCCGGCGGAAACACCATATATTTT	CASSSPGGAGGNTIYF
TRBV27	TRBJ2-7	-	-	TGTGCCAGCAGTTTGCGGGGCCCTACAACATCCTACGAGCAGTACTTC	CASSLRGPTTSYEQYF
TRBV7-2	TRBJ2-7	few	-	TGTGCCAGCAGCGCCATCCGGGACTGGCCCTCCTACGAGCAGTACTTC	CASSAIRDWPSYEQYF
TRBV6-5	TRBJ2-5	-	TRBD2	TGTGCCAGCAGGGGGACTAGCGCTTCCCAGGGGACCCAGTACTTC	CASRGTSASQGTQYF
TRBV10-3	TRBJ2-2	once	TRBD2	TGTGCCATCCGCGGGAGGGCGACCGGGGAGCTGTTTTTT	CAIRGRATGELFF
TRBV18	TRBJ1-1	-	TRBD1	TGTGCCAGCTCATCCCGGGACAGGACTGAAGCTTTCTTT	CASSSRDRTEAFF
TRBV29-1	TRBJ1-4	-	-	TGCAGCGCTGAATACAGGGAAAATGAAAAACTGTTTTTT	CSAEYRENEKLFF
TRBV4-2	TRBJ1-1	once	-	TGTGCCAGCAGCCAAGTGAGGAGGGGAACTGAAGCTTTCTTT	CASSQVRRGTEAFF
TRBV9	TRBJ2-1	-	TRBD2	TGTGCCAGCAGCGTAGCGGCGGGGGGCCCTCTATCCTACAATGAGCAGTTCTTC	CASSVAAGGPLSYNEQFF